The rows below give T cell receptor beta chains drawn from one sample of a study of blood T cell repertoires in COVID-19. Measured with immunoSEQ multiplex PCR; TCRdb has only the in-frame clones, and not every one. The profile covers 60,000 to 85,000 clones, with 86% appearing a single time and about 18% taken by the ten largest. Sequenced sample: peripheral blood. The receptors derive from a human donor in a cohort sampled during active COVID-19. CDR3s include the opening cysteine and the closing phenylalanine or tryptophan.

>TRBJ2-3|TRBV6-1
CASSEFGQGAFGTDTQYF
>TRBJ2-3|TRBV6-6
CASRGSGGVTDTQYF
>TRBJ2-1|TRBV6-4
CASSATPLEGDGTSDEQFF
>TRBJ2-2|TRBV3-1/TRBV3-2
CASSRPRDRDPGELFF
>TRBJ2-3|TRBV9
CASSAVAGRTDTQYF
>TRBJ2-1|TRBV5-1
CASSLERGLAGGNEQFF
>TRBJ1-4|TRBV28
CASSLGQGGEKLFF
>TRBJ2-7|TRBV5-5
CASSFLQGNYEQYF
>TRBJ1-5|TRBV5-1
CASSLGPVGGNQPQHF
>TRBJ2-3|TRBV7-3
CASSPTLQADTQYF
>TRBJ1-3|TRBV6-5
CASSYKTDNSGNTIYF
>TRBJ1-2|TRBV29-1
CSVEGQGHYGYTF
>TRBJ2-1|TRBV13
CASSPGHFYNEQFF
>TRBJ2-1|TRBV2
CASSELDSLDWNEQFF
>TRBJ2-1|TRBV14
CASSLLAGGWEQFF
>TRBJ1-5|TRBV6-6
CASSYQESNQPQHF
>TRBJ2-1|TRBV5-6
CASSSGPAGGYNEQFF
>TRBJ1-5|TRBV6-1
CASSGDRGGRYSNQPQHF
>TRBJ2-1|TRBV19
CASSIRVAGPVHNEQFF
>TRBJ1-1|TRBV13
CASSFRQREAFF
>TRBJ1-4|TRBV9
CASSVAAGAGEKLFF
>TRBJ1-2|TRBV7-2
CASSTTGLGYTF
>TRBJ1-2|TRBV6-5
CASSYTGASDYGYTF
>TRBJ1-6|TRBV9
CASSGMQGADSPLHF
>TRBJ1-1|TRBV12-3/TRBV12-4
CASSLVRAEAFF
>TRBJ2-5|TRBV11-3
CASSFGTPAETQYF
>TRBJ2-7|TRBV5-6
CASSLSGTGDEQYF
>TRBJ1-2|TRBV28
CASSKQWGEGYTF
>TRBJ2-3|TRBV25-1
CASSEMGGQGAVDTQYF
>TRBJ1-3|TRBV7-2
CASSFQGTGNTIYF
>TRBJ2-7|TRBV14
CASSQDPGQGAYEQYF
>TRBJ2-1|TRBV16
CASSQREGSREQFF
>TRBJ2-4|TRBV2
CASSEFALKLAKNIQYF
>TRBJ1-2|TRBV3-1/TRBV3-2
CASSPTGGRSYGYTF
>TRBJ2-7|TRBV28
CASSEVGDSSYEQYF
>TRBJ1-2|TRBV28
CASSLVQNYGYTF
>TRBJ2-7|TRBV7-9
CASSNRDSYEQYF
>TRBJ2-7|TRBV20-1
CSARAEYEQYF
>TRBJ1-4|TRBV10-2
CASSGQGSEKLFF
>TRBJ1-6|TRBV6-1
CASSELEGGNSPLHF